These 10 T cell receptor beta chains were sequenced from one sample in a study of low-dose radiotherapy and immunotherapy resistance in tumors. Time point meaning: after trial treatment. Treatment in this sample: LDRT plus nivolumab, ipilimumab, low-dose cyclophosphamide and aspirin (RACIN trial). The authors amplified TCRs for about 20 PCR cycles with a constant-region primer and a V-primer adapter. One entry per CDR3 protein results from TCRdb running MiXCR on the reads. The data hold around 57,000 distinct CDR3 sequences, with approximately 31% observed a single time. The starting material was PBMCs, obtained after low-dose radiotherapy plus immunotherapy. The receptors stem from a male donor with rectosigmoid adenocarcinoma.

In its sample, this clonotype was seen many times. The chain links TRBV13 to TRBJ2-7, with a weak D call TRBD1 (6 bases). V was trimmed by 8 bases and J by 7 bases, leaving 24 bases between them. The V gene's germline CDR1 is PRHDT and CDR2 FYEKMQ (reference sequence). The CDR3 extends over 15 amino acids. DNA for the CDR3: TGTGCCAGCGCTGATGTCTACAGGGCGCCCCGGGAGCAGTACTTC. Its protein product is CASADVYRAPREQYF.

This sequence joins TRBV18 and TRBJ2-5; D might be TRBD2 (5 bases). CDR1 and CDR2 from the germline V gene are KGHSH and LQKENI. Trimming took off 6 bases at V and 2 bases at J, with 13 bases between the two ends. This CDR3 is built from 14 residues. Here the CDR3 reads CASSPSFGQETQYF. The CDR3 nucleotides are TGTGCCAGCTCCCCTAGCTTCGGTCAAGAGACCCAGTACTTC.

This chain joins TRBV20-1 and TRBJ2-1; 8 nucleotides agree with TRBD1. The germline V gene encodes CDR1 DFQATT and CDR2 SNEGSKA (reference sequence). The CDR3 has 12 amino acids. J gave up 8 bases and V 6 bases, and 6 bases lay outside the gene matches. In DNA, the CDR3 is TGCAGTGCCTGGACAGGGTGGGATGAGCAGTTCTTC. It translates to CSAWTGWDEQFF.

This clonotype has just a few counts. The V gene is TRBV5-5, the J gene TRBJ2-1; 7 bases fit TRBD1. Losses at the gene ends were 4 bases for V and 5 bases for J; bases not matched to a gene: 9. Germline V gene lookup returns CDR1 SGHKS and CDR2 YYEKEE (reference sequence). The CDR3 loop spans 15 amino acids. This CDR3 is CASSPPRDRDNEQFF. The DNA for the CDR3 is TGTGCCAGCAGCCCCCCCCGGGACAGAGACAATGAGCAGTTCTTC. The variable domain in full, with the rest retrieved from reference TRBV5-5 and TRBJ2-1, is DAGVTQSPTHLIKTRGQQVTLRCSPISGHKSVSWYQQVLGQGPQFIFQYYEKEERGRGNFPDRFSARQFPNYSSELNVNALLLGDSALYLCASSPPRDRDNEQFFGPGTRLTVL.

In this sample, this clonotype turned up a few times. CDR3 sequence (DNA): TGTGCCAGCAGCTGGAGACAGGGGCCTGGAAACACCATATATTTT. Translating gives CASSWRQGPGNTIYF. This chain uses TRBV7-8 with TRBJ1-3, with TRBD1 matching 8 bases. Looked up from germline, CDR1 is SGHVS and CDR2 is FQNEAQ. V trimming: 4 bases; J trimming: 2 bases; junction bases outside the gene matches: 4. The CDR3 is made up of 15 amino acids.

This clonotype was found many times. This chain uses TRBV9 with TRBJ1-3; D is unclear. V was pared by 5 bases and J by 0 bases, with 9 bases between. The germline V gene encodes CDR1 SGDLS and CDR2 YYNGEE. This CDR3 is built from 14 residues. The CDR3 DNA reads TGTGCCAGCAGTAGAGGACCCTCTGGAAACACCATATATTTT. Protein: CASSRGPSGNTIYF. The full variable domain, in which reference TRBV9 and TRBJ1-3 provide the parts outside the CDR3, is DSGVTQTPKHLITATGQRVTLRCSPRSGDLSVYWYQQSLDQGLQFLIQYYNGEERAKGNILERFSAQQFPDLHSELNLSSLELGDSALYFCASSRGPSGNTIYFGEGSWLTVV.

This clonotype was detected ten times or more. The chain employs TRBV11-3 and TRBJ2-1, with D possibly being TRBD2 (6 bases). Trimming stripped 3 bases from V and 0 bases from J, with 9 bases between. The CDR3 covers 15 residues. The germline CDR1 and CDR2 sequences are SGHNT and YENEEA. CDR3 residues: CASSLSGSSYNEQFF. CDR3 DNA: TGTGCCAGCAGCTTGTCCGGGAGCTCCTACAATGAGCAGTTCTTC.

This clonotype was seen many times. V usage is TRBV28 and J usage is TRBJ2-7, with 7 bases lining up with TRBD1. J gave up 4 bases and V 5 bases, and 11 bases lay outside the gene matches. This CDR3 is 15 amino acids long. Germline V gene lookup returns CDR1 MDHEN and CDR2 SYDVKM. The CDR3 spells CASSITGASTYEQYF. The CDR3 DNA follows: TGTGCCAGCAGTATTACAGGGGCGTCCACATACGAGCAGTACTTC.

The sample holds many counts of this clonotype. The chain uses TRBV27 and TRBJ2-1; the D gene is possibly TRBD2 (7 bases). CDR1 is MNHEY and CDR2 is SMNVEV in the germline V gene (reference sequence). V was pared by 10 bases and J by 4 bases, with 20 bases between. The length of the CDR3 is 15 residues. The CDR3 region is CATEVWGGGYNEQFF. CDR3 DNA: TGTGCCACCGAAGTTTGGGGGGGCGGGTACAATGAGCAGTTCTTC.

The rearrangement links TRBV11-2 to TRBJ2-5, with a weak D call TRBD1 (5 bases). The V end lost 1 base, the J end lost 5 bases, and 11 bases lay between the germline ends. Germline CDR1 reads SGHAT; CDR2 reads FQNNGV. The CDR3 totals 14 residues. This chain's CDR3 is CASSLAAGSETQYF. The CDR3, as DNA: TGTGCCAGCAGCTTAGCCGCAGGGTCGGAGACCCAGTACTTC.